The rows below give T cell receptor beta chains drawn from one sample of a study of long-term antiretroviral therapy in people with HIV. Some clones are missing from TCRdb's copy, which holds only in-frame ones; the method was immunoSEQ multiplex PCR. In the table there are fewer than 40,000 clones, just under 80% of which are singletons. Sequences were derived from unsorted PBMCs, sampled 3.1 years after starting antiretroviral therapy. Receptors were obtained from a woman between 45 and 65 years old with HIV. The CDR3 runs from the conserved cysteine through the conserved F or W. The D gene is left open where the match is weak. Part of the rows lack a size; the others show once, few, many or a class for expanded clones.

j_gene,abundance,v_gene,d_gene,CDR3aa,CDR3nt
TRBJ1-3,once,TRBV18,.,CASSQGRDLSGNTIYF,TGTGCCAGCTCACAGGGGAGGGACCTCTCTGGAAACACCATATATTTT
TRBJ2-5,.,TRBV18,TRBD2,CASETSGGVLETQYF,TGTGCCAGCGAAACTAGCGGAGGGGTTTTGGAGACCCAGTACTTC
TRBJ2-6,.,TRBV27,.,CASSLLGQGHSGANVLTF,TGTGCCAGCAGTCTCCTAGGACAAGGACACTCTGGGGCCAACGTCCTGACTTTC
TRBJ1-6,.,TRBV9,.,CASSLGSFPSPLHF,TGTGCCAGCAGCTTGGGGTCTTTTCCTTCACCCCTCCACTTT
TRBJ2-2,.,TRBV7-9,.,CASSPRPGELFF,TGTGCCAGCAGCCCCCGCCCCGGGGAGCTGTTTTTT
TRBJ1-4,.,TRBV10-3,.,CAISEQREGEKLFF,TGTGCCATCAGTGAGCAAAGGGAGGGCGAAAAACTGTTTTTT
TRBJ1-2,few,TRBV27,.,CASSPHLEYGYTF,TGTGCCAGCAGTCCGCATCTGGAATATGGCTACACCTTC
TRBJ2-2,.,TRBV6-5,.,CASSYRDTGELFF,TGTGCCAGCAGTTACCGGGACACCGGGGAGCTGTTTTTT
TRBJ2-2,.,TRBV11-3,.,CASSLAGTNTGELFF,TGTGCCAGCAGCTTGGCCGGGACGAACACCGGGGAGCTGTTTTTT
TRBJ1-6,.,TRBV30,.,CAWTAPYLSPLHF,TGTGCCTGGACAGCGCCCTATCTTTCACCCCTCCACTTT
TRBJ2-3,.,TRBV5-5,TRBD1,CASSSTFGTGLINTQYF,TGTGCCAGCAGCTCTACCTTCGGGACAGGGTTAATAAATACGCAGTATTTT
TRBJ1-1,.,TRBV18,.,CASSPLGWDIGNTEAFF,TGTGCCAGCTCACCACTAGGATGGGATATTGGGAACACTGAAGCTTTCTTT